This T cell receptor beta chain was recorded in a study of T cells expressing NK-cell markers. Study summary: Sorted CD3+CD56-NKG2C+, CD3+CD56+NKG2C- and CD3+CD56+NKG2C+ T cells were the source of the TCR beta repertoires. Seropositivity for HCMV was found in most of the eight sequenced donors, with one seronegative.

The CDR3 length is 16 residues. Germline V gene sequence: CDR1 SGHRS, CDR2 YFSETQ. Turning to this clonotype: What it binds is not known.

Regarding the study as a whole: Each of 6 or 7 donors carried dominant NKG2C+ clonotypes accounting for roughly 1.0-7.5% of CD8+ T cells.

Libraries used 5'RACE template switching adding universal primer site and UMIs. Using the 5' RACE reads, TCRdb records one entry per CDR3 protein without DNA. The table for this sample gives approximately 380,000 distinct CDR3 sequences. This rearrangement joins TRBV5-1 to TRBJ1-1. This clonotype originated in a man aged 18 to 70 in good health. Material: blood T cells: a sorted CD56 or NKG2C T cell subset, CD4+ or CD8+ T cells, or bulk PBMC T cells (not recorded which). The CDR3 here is CASSLGPALGNTEAFF.